This TCR beta chain came from a study of CD8+ T cells in alopecia areata. After isolation, RNA underwent reverse transcription to generate cDNA as the sequencing template. Data came from immunoSEQ multiplex PCR; TCRdb stores just in-frame clones and leaves some out. The table has 50,000 to 70,000 clones, 44% seen once. Overall study findings and caveats: Clonality was higher in lesional than normal scalp, especially in alopecia totalis/universalis.

The V end was cut by 4 bases, the J end by 5 bases, with 14 bases between. The CDR3 runs 14 residues. Per germline, CDR1 SEHNR and CDR2 FQNEAQ (reference sequence). This clone was found a few times. What it binds is unknown. The rearrangement joins TRBV7-9 to TRBJ1-1; D not certain. The source of this sequence is a human donor with alopecia areata. The sequenced sample consisted of NKG2D-low CD8+ T cells sorted from blood. CDR3 coding DNA: TGTGCCAGCAGCTCGGCGGCCGGGTGGACTGAAGCTTTCTTT. This codes for CASSSAAGWTEAFF.